This TCR beta chain was recovered during a study of T cell repertoires in cytomegalovirus infection. Overall study: Public TCR beta signatures marked donors with CMV infection and the matching HLA. Findings and limits, study-wide: What dominated the ex vivo response were HLA-C-restricted CMV-specific TCR beta clonotypes. Using cumulative public TCR beta family frequency, the authors identified those who carried CMV together with the relevant HLA.

This clonotype came up many times. The target antigen is unknown. TCRdb recomputed calls from the reads with MiXCR, one row per CDR3 protein. Here the sample spans approximately 500,000 distinct CDR3 sequences, 10% to 12% being singletons. The CDR3 runs 14 residues. V lost 0 bases and J lost 8, with 10 bases in between. Germline V gene lookup returns CDR1 SNHLY and CDR2 FYNNEI. The clonotype originates from a human donor in good health (CMV status not recorded). Some clones in this sample may be carry-over from other donors' samples. The source material was PBMCs. This rearrangement joins TRBV2 to TRBJ1-4; D not certain. DNA of the CDR3: TGTGCCAGCAGTGAAGCGAGTAGGGCGGAAAAACTGTTTTTT. Translating gives CASSEASRAEKLFF.